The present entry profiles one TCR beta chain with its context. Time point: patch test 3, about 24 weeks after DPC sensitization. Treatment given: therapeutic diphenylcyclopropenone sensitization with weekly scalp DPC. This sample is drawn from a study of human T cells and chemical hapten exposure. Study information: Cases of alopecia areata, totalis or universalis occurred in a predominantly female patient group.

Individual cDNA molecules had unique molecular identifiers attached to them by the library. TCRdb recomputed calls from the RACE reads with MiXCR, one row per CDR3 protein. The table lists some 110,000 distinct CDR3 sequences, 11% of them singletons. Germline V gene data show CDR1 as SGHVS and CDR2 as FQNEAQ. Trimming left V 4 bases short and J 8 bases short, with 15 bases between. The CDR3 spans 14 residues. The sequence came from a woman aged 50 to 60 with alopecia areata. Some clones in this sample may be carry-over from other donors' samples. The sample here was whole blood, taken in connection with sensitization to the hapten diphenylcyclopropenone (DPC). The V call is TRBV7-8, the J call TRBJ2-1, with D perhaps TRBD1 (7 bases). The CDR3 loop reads CASSSLQGRHEQFF. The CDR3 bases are TGTGCCAGCAGCTCCTTACAGGGGAGGCATGAGCAGTTCTTC. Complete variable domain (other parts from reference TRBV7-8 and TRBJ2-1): GAGVSQSPRYKVAKRGQDVALRCDPISGHVSLFWYQQALGQGPEFLTYFQNEAQLDKSGLPSDRFFAERPEGSVSTLKIQRTQQEDSAVYLCASSSLQGRHEQFFGPGTRLTVL.